The 11 T cell receptor beta chains below were found in one sample sequenced in a study of response to subunit inactivated influenza vaccine. From the RT-PCR reads, TCRdb called clonotypes with MiXCR, one entry per CDR3 protein. The table lists approximately 500,000 distinct CDR3 sequences, 11% to 15% of them singletons, with around 10% in the top ten. The source material was PBMCs from blood, sampled approximately 12 days after vaccination. These receptors were taken from a man aged 50 or older who received an inactivated influenza vaccine.

This sequence joins TRBV10-3 and TRBJ2-3; 14 bases fit TRBD2. The CDR3 has 17 residues. Germline CDR1 and CDR2: ENHRY and SYGVKD. The V and J ends lost 2 bases and 1 base, in that order; junction bases with no gene match: 2. The chain's CDR3 is CAISEGLAGGGTDTQYF. CDR3 coding DNA: TGTGCCATCAGTGAGGGACTAGCGGGGGGAGGCACAGATACGCAGTATTTT.

The chain recombines TRBV10-3 with TRBJ2-5, with 9 bases fitting TRBD2. The CDR3 extends over 17 amino acids. Germline V CDR1 and CDR2: ENHRY, SYGVKD. V was clipped by 2 bases and J by 5 bases; unmatched bases: 12. CDR3 amino acids: CAISEVVVLAGRETQYF. The DNA for the CDR3 is TGTGCCATCAGTGAGGTTGTAGTTCTAGCGGGGCGCGAGACCCAGTACTTC.

The chain is built from TRBV4-3 and TRBJ2-1, with TRBD2 as a possible D gene (5 bases). The CDR3 extends over 16 amino acids. V gave up 0 bases and J gave up 1 base, with 10 bases separating them. The germline gives CDR1 LGHNA, CDR2 YSLEER. The CDR3 protein is CASSQDAGKSYNEQFF. The CDR3 DNA follows: TGCGCCAGCAGCCAAGATGCGGGTAAATCCTACAATGAGCAGTTCTTC.

In this sample, this clonotype turned up many times. The J gene is TRBJ2-1, the V gene TRBV20-1; possibly TRBD1 or TRBD2 for D (5 bases each). The V gene lost 1 base and the J gene lost 3 bases, with 16 bases spanning the gap. Germline V lookup: CDR1 DFQATT, CDR2 SNEGSKA (reference sequence). The CDR3 contains 16 residues. The CDR3 DNA reads as TGCAGTGCTAGAGCCCTAGCATCGGACATCTACAATGAGCAGTTCTTC. Translation: CSARALASDIYNEQFF.

Concerning this clonotype itself: A much larger clone is a single base away; this may be a read error. J is TRBJ2-5 and V is TRBV11-1; D gene unclear. The CDR3 runs 15 residues. Germline V gene data show CDR1 as SGHAT and CDR2 as FQDESV (reference sequence). Trimming stripped 5 bases from V and 5 bases from J, with 18 bases between. The CDR3 sequence: CASSQTEDARETQYF. Here the CDR3 DNA reads TGTGCCAGCAGCCAGACGGAAGATGCGAGGGAGACCCAGTACTTC.

The sample holds a few counts of this clonotype. This chain links TRBV28 with TRBJ2-7; 9 bases are a match to TRBD1. This CDR3 is 16 amino acids long. Per germline, CDR1 MDHEN and CDR2 SYDVKM. V was clipped by 5 bases and J by 4 bases; unmatched bases: 12. The chain's CDR3 is CASSPHRQGGGYEQYF. As DNA, the CDR3 is TGTGCCAGCAGTCCCCACCGACAGGGGGGGGGTTACGAGCAGTACTTC.

This clonotype showed up just a few times. This chain uses TRBV12-3 or TRBV12-4 with TRBJ2-7, with TRBD2 as a possible D gene (5 bases). V lost 6 bases and J lost 2, with 14 bases in between. The CDR3 totals 14 residues. The CDR3 spells CASSSDSTPYEQYF. The CDR3 region has the DNA TGTGCCAGCAGCTCGGACTCAACGCCCTACGAGCAGTACTTC.

J is TRBJ2-5 and V is TRBV30, with TRBD2 matching 9 bases. There are 14 residues in the CDR3. Germline values: CDR1 GTSNPN, CDR2 SVGIG (reference sequence). Trimming took 3 bases from V and 1 from J; bases not matched to a gene: 3. The CDR3 DNA reads TGTGCCTGGAGCCTAGCGGGGCGCCAAGAGACCCAGTACTTC. Amino acid sequence: CAWSLAGRQETQYF.

This clonotype was detected many times. The chain uses TRBV5-1 and TRBJ1-2; possible D gene TRBD1, 5 bases. The CDR3 has 14 residues. Trimming left V 0 bases short and J 2 bases short, with 8 bases between. The germline CDR1 and CDR2 sequences are SGHRS and YFSETQ. The CDR3 DNA follows: TGCGCCAGCAGCTTGGCCAGGGCGAACTATGGCTACACCTTC. This codes for CASSLARANYGYTF.

The chain is built from TRBV19 and TRBJ2-5; 12 bases agree with TRBD2. V was clipped by 4 bases and J by 5 bases; unmatched bases: 8. Germline lookup yields CDR1 LNHDA and CDR2 SQIVND (reference sequence). CDR3 length: 16 amino acids. The CDR3 reads CASSTLAGGPVETQYF. The CDR3 nucleotides are TGTGCCAGTAGTACCCTAGCGGGGGGGCCTGTGGAGACCCAGTACTTC.

Only a few counts were recorded for this clonotype. The V and J genes are TRBV15 and TRBJ2-1; D perhaps matches TRBD2 (6 bases). CDR3 length: 17 residues. V was clipped by 1 base and J by 0 bases, with 13 bases between them. The germline gives CDR1 LNHNV, CDR2 YYDKDF (reference sequence). In nucleotides, the CDR3 is TGTGCCACCAGCAGAGGGTCTCACGGGAGCTCCTACAATGAGCAGTTCTTC. Amino acids: CATSRGSHGSSYNEQFF. Supplemented by reference TRBV15 and TRBJ2-1, the full variable domain reads DAMVIQNPRYQVTQFGKPVTLSCSQTLNHNVMYWYQQKSSQAPKLLFHYYDKDFNNEADTPDNFQSRRPNTSFCFLDIRSPGLGDTAMYLCATSRGSHGSSYNEQFFGPGTRLTVL.